These 32 T cell receptor beta chains were all obtained from the same sample, sequenced in a study of blood T cell repertoires in COVID-19. TCRdb's copy holds only in-frame clones and misses some; the assay was immunoSEQ multiplex PCR. The table lists nearly 100,000 clones, about 80% of them singletons. Sequencing was carried out using peripheral blood. These receptors all stem from an older man with acute or convalescent COVID-19.

This clone was observed once. The chain carries TRBV5-5 and TRBJ1-1, with 7 nucleotides matching TRBD1. V shed 0 bases, J shed 5 bases, and the junction held 10 bases outside the gene matches. Germline CDR1 and CDR2: SGHKS and YYEKEE (reference sequence). This CDR3 has 16 residues. The CDR3 coding sequence is TGTGCCAGCAGCTTGGGACAGGGACTTGGACAGACTGAAGCTTTCTTT. It yields the protein CASSLGQGLGQTEAFF.

The chain recombines TRBV6-2 or TRBV6-3 with TRBJ2-7, with 8 bases matching TRBD2. The V and J ends lost 0 bases and 4 bases, in that order; junction bases with no gene match: 5. This CDR3 region has 15 residues. CDR1 is MNHEY, CDR2 SVGEGT, per germline. The CDR3, as DNA: TGTGCCAGCAGTTACTCCAGCGGGAGAAGGTACGAGCAGTACTTC. It translates to CASSYSSGRRYEQYF.

The chain combines TRBV28 with TRBJ1-2; 12 bases map to TRBD1. Germline values: CDR1 MDHEN, CDR2 SYDVKM. V was clipped by 4 bases and J by 4 bases; unmatched bases: 10. The CDR3 totals 17 residues. The DNA of the CDR3 is TGTGCCAGCAGTTCACCGGGACAGGGGGCCTCGGGCTATGGCTACACCTTC. Encoded protein: CASSSPGQGASGYGYTF.

CDR3 in amino acids: CASSFGQGKNTEAFF. The CDR3 nucleotides are TGTGCCAGCAGTTTCGGACAGGGCAAGAACACTGAAGCTTTCTTT. The genes are TRBV2 and TRBJ1-1, with 8 bases aligning to TRBD1. The CDR3 is 15 residues long. V dropped 5 bases and J dropped 1; count of bases not matched to a gene: 6. Germline CDR1 and CDR2: SNHLY and FYNNEI.

This chain links TRBV27 with TRBJ2-7; 12 bases match TRBD1. CDR3 length: 18 amino acids. Germline lookup yields CDR1 MNHEY and CDR2 SMNVEV (reference sequence). V shed 2 bases and J 5 bases; nucleotides not matched to a gene: 13. CDR3 in DNA: TGTGCCAGCAGTTTAAGGGGGACAGGGGGCGCGGTTAGGAACGAGCAGTACTTC. Translating gives CASSLRGTGGAVRNEQYF.

The CDR3 loop is CASSYTRGQNNEQFF. The DNA for the CDR3 is TGTGCCAGCAGTTACACCAGGGGGCAAAACAATGAGCAGTTCTTC. The chain combines TRBV6-2 or TRBV6-3 with TRBJ2-1, with TRBD1 matching 8 bases. CDR1 MNHEY and CDR2 SVGEGT come from the germline V gene. Trimming took 2 bases from V and 5 from J; bases not matched to a gene: 5. This CDR3 comprises 15 residues.

V is TRBV10-3 and J is TRBJ1-5; TRBD1 matches 7 bases. Looked up from germline, CDR1 is ENHRY and CDR2 is SYGVKD. Trimming at V came to 7 bases and at J to 4 bases, leaving 4 bases not matched to a gene. The CDR3 is 13 residues long. CDR3 loop: CAITGGQNQPQHF. In DNA form, the CDR3 reads TGTGCCATCACAGGGGGGCAAAATCAGCCCCAGCATTTT.

The rearrangement links TRBV29-1 to TRBJ2-1, with D perhaps TRBD2 (5 bases). CDR3 length: 12 residues. The germline CDR1 and CDR2 sequences are SQVTM and ANQGSEA. Trimming shortened V by 5 bases and J by 6 bases, and 11 bases separated the two germline ends. CDR3 DNA sequence: TGCAGCGTTCAGAGAGGACTCAATGAGCAGTTCTTC. This translates into CSVQRGLNEQFF.

This chain links TRBV30 with TRBJ2-7; tentative D call: TRBD2 (6 bases). This CDR3 spans 14 amino acids. Per the germline V gene, CDR1 is GTSNPN and CDR2 is SVGIG (reference sequence). V was clipped by 5 bases and J by 6 bases, with 20 bases between them. This CDR3 reads CAWARDRYSSEQYF. CDR3 DNA sequence: TGTGCCTGGGCGCGGGATAGGTATTCGAGCGAGCAGTACTTC.

V and J are TRBV30 and TRBJ2-6; the D gene is possibly TRBD2 (5 bases). CDR3 length: 18 residues. The germline gives CDR1 GTSNPN, CDR2 SVGIG (reference sequence). The V end was cut by 3 bases, the J end by 1 base, with 19 bases between. CDR3 loop: CAWRALGVVGSGANVLTF. CDR3 nucleotide sequence: TGTGCCTGGAGAGCACTCGGGGTAGTAGGTTCTGGGGCCAACGTCCTGACTTTC. Full variable domain (missing parts from reference TRBV30 and TRBJ2-6): SQTIHQWPATLVQPVGSPLSLECTVEGTSNPNLYWYRQAAGRGLQLLFYSVGIGQISSEVPQNLSASRPQDRQFILSSKKLLLSDSGFYLCAWRALGVVGSGANVLTFGAGSRLTVL.

The V gene is TRBV6-5, the J gene TRBJ1-1; no firm D call. The germline V gene encodes CDR1 MNHEY and CDR2 SVGAGI. Trimming shortened V by 7 bases and J by 3 bases, and 12 bases separated the two germline ends. CDR3 size: 13 residues. The CDR3 region is CASISAGYTEAFF. Written as DNA, the CDR3 is TGTGCCAGCATCTCAGCGGGGTACACTGAAGCTTTCTTT.

This chain connects TRBV7-8 to TRBJ2-1, with 10 bases lining up with TRBD2. The J segment lost 4 bases and the V segment lost 4 bases, leaving 4 bases of the junction unmatched. Germline V gene data show CDR1 as SGHVS and CDR2 as FQNEAQ. This CDR3 contains 15 residues. The CDR3 here is CASSSGLADYNEQFF. Here the CDR3 DNA reads TGTGCCAGCAGCTCCGGACTAGCGGATTACAATGAGCAGTTCTTC.

This clone appeared once. This sequence joins TRBV7-3 and TRBJ2-1; 14 positions match TRBD2. The CDR3 loop spans 15 amino acids. V lost 4 bases and J lost 8; bases outside the gene matches: 4. Per germline, CDR1 SGHTA and CDR2 FQGTGA. The chain's CDR3 is CASSSGTSGSHEQFF. CDR3 nucleotides: TGTGCCAGCAGCTCCGGGACTAGCGGGAGCCATGAGCAGTTCTTC.

The chain carries TRBV19 and TRBJ1-4; TRBD1 aligns across 8 bases. Germline lookup yields CDR1 LNHDA and CDR2 SQIVND (reference sequence). The trim removed 7 bases at V and 7 bases at J, leaving 2 bases unmatched. The CDR3 has 12 residues. CDR3 loop: CASNTGGEKLFF. The CDR3 nucleotides read TGTGCCAGTAATACAGGGGGTGAAAAACTGTTTTTT.

The chain links TRBV7-9 to TRBJ2-6; the D gene is possibly TRBD1 (5 bases). In germline, CDR1 is SEHNR, CDR2 FQNEAQ (reference sequence). The CDR3 has 17 amino acids. V was pared by 1 base and J by 0 bases, with 10 bases between. Here the CDR3 reads CASSLVRGSSGANVLTF. Here the CDR3 DNA reads TGTGCCAGCAGCTTAGTAAGGGGAAGCTCTGGGGCCAACGTCCTGACTTTC.

The genes are TRBV7-2 and TRBJ1-1; no definite D call. Germline lookup yields CDR1 SGHTA and CDR2 FQGNSA. The V and J ends lost 3 bases and 4 bases respectively, with 3 bases between them. There are 11 residues in the CDR3. The CDR3 here is CASSFFTEAFF. CDR3 nucleotides: TGTGCCAGCAGCTTCTTCACTGAAGCTTTCTTT.

This chain joins TRBV7-6 and TRBJ2-1; 7 bases map to TRBD2. Trimming at V came to 2 bases and at J to 5 bases, leaving 9 bases not matched to a gene. The CDR3 covers 16 residues. From germline, CDR1 is SGHVS and CDR2 FNYEAQ. The CDR3 DNA is TGTGCCAGCAGCTTATCCCGGCGGGGACTACACAATGAGCAGTTCTTC. It is translated as CASSLSRRGLHNEQFF. The full variable domain, rest sourced from reference TRBV7-6 and TRBJ2-1, is GAGVSQSPRYKVTKRGQDVALRCDPISGHVSLYWYRQALGQGPEFLTYFNYEAQQDKSGLPNDRFSAERPEGSISTLTIQRTEQRDSAMYRCASSLSRRGLHNEQFFGPGTRLTVL.

J is TRBJ2-7 and V is TRBV6-5; TRBD2 matches 12 bases. With 2 bases clipped from V and 5 bases from J, the junction kept 4 bases outside the gene matches. Per germline, CDR1 MNHEY and CDR2 SVGAGI. The CDR3 extends over 15 amino acids. DNA for the CDR3: TGTGCCAGCAGTTACGGAACTAGCGGGAGGAACGAGCAGTACTTC. Its protein is CASSYGTSGRNEQYF.

This chain uses TRBV7-9 with TRBJ2-7, with 8 bases matching TRBD1. With 3 bases clipped from V and 5 bases from J, the junction kept 9 bases outside the gene matches. Germline V gives CDR1 SEHNR, CDR2 FQNEAQ (reference sequence). The CDR3 is made up of 15 amino acids. For the CDR3, the DNA is TGTGCCAGCAGCTTGGGGACAGGACGCGGGAACGAGCAGTACTTC. It codes for CASSLGTGRGNEQYF.

This rearrangement joins TRBV7-2 to TRBJ2-1; the D gene is possibly TRBD1 (6 bases). The CDR3 contains 16 residues. Germline V gene sequence: CDR1 SGHTA, CDR2 FQGNSA. Trimming left V 8 bases short and J 6 bases short, with 23 bases between. The CDR3 DNA reads as TGTGCCAGCGAGCGACGGACCAGGACAGTATCCAATGAGCAGTTCTTC. This gives the protein CASERRTRTVSNEQFF.

This clone was detected only a few times. The chain recombines TRBV12-3 or TRBV12-4 with TRBJ2-1, with TRBD2 matching 12 bases. The CDR3 is 13 residues long. V lost 6 bases and J lost 8; bases outside the gene matches: 2. The CDR3 protein is CASRRLAGDEQFF. Here the CDR3 DNA reads TGTGCCAGCAGGCGACTAGCGGGAGATGAGCAGTTCTTC.

In DNA form, the CDR3 reads TGTGCCAGCAGGTCAGGGTTAAGTGGCTACACCTTC. Protein: CASRSGLSGYTF. The chain has TRBV28 and TRBJ1-2; possible D gene TRBD1, 5 bases. Deletions cut 6 bases from V and 7 bases from J, with 12 bases between. From germline, CDR1 is MDHEN and CDR2 SYDVKM. This CDR3 is 12 amino acids long.

The rearrangement links TRBV7-9 to TRBJ1-1, with 7 bases identical to TRBD1. This CDR3 is 13 amino acids long. The germline V gene encodes CDR1 SEHNR and CDR2 FQNEAQ (reference sequence). The junction had 7 bases not matched to a gene; V was cut back by 1 base and J by 11 bases. CDR3 sequence (DNA): TGTGCCAGCAGCTTAGGACAGGGAATGTTGGCTTTCTTT. Translated, it gives CASSLGQGMLAFF.

This chain uses TRBV23-1 with TRBJ2-3; D gene ambiguous. TRBV23-1 is an ORF, and what it does is uncertain. The CDR3 consists of 15 residues. V dropped 4 bases and J dropped 2 bases, with 13 bases sitting between them. CDR3 sequence: CASSPIPGPTDTQYF. DNA for the CDR3: TGCGCCAGCAGTCCCATCCCAGGTCCCACAGATACGCAGTATTTT.

The chain uses TRBV7-6 and TRBJ2-7, with 8 bases that match TRBD2. The V gene's germline CDR1 is SGHVS and CDR2 FNYEAQ. This CDR3 has 19 residues. J was trimmed by 1 base and V by 2 bases; bases with no gene match: 16. The chain's CDR3 is CASSLRRGRDSGKSYEQYF. CDR3 DNA: TGTGCCAGCAGCTTAAGACGGGGAAGGGATAGCGGGAAGTCCTACGAGCAGTACTTC.

The rearrangement links TRBV4-3 to TRBJ2-7; D is perhaps TRBD1 (6 bases). The CDR3 length is 18 residues. Germline assignment: CDR1 LGHNA and CDR2 YSLEER. The ends were cut back, 1 base at V and 0 bases at J, with 19 bases in the middle. The CDR3 sequence: CASSQVVVGASSSYEQYF. CDR3 DNA sequence: TGCGCCAGCAGCCAAGTCGTTGTGGGGGCGTCCAGCTCCTACGAGCAGTACTTC.

This chain uses TRBV30 with TRBJ1-1; no clear D. V gave up 3 bases and J gave up 5 bases, with 19 bases separating them. The CDR3 covers 15 residues. In germline, CDR1 is GTSNPN, CDR2 SVGIG (reference sequence). This chain's CDR3 is CAWSKSPLKRTEAFF. The CDR3 nucleotides are TGTGCCTGGAGCAAGAGTCCTTTGAAACGAACTGAAGCTTTCTTT.

The gene calls are TRBV5-8 and TRBJ1-1, with D hard to call. Germline V gene data show CDR1 as SGHTS and CDR2 as YDEGEE. The V end was cut by 2 bases, the J end by 1 base, with 6 bases between. CDR3 length: 13 amino acids. CDR3 residues: CASSLQENTEAFF. In DNA, the CDR3 is TGTGCCAGCAGCTTACAAGAGAACACTGAAGCTTTCTTT.

The chain carries TRBV28 and TRBJ2-7; 8 bases agree with TRBD1. Trimming at V came to 1 base and at J to 9 bases, leaving 5 bases not matched to a gene. CDR3 length: 13 amino acids. Germline V gene lookup returns CDR1 MDHEN and CDR2 SYDVKM. CDR3 DNA sequence: TGTGCCAGCAGTTTATTGTCACAGGGGGGGCAGTACTTC. This codes for CASSLLSQGGQYF.

This chain links TRBV6-5 with TRBJ1-2, with D maybe TRBD1 (5 bases). Germline CDR1 reads MNHEY; CDR2 reads SVGAGI. V was trimmed by 5 bases and J by 4 bases, leaving 14 bases between them. This CDR3 has 14 residues. CDR3 sequence: CASSPRQSSYGYTF. The CDR3 bases are TGTGCCAGCAGTCCGAGACAGAGTTCCTATGGCTACACCTTC.

V and J are TRBV5-6 and TRBJ1-1, with a tentative D call TRBD1 (6 bases). V lost 4 bases and J 11 bases, leaving 18 bases between the germline ends. CDR3 length equals 13 residues. From germline, CDR1 is SGHDT and CDR2 YYEEEE. CDR3 amino acids: CASSPGGSRSAFF. DNA of the CDR3: TGTGCCAGCAGCCCGGGGGGCTCTAGGTCGGCTTTCTTT.

The rearrangement links TRBV20-1 to TRBJ2-1, with D perhaps TRBD2 (6 bases). Trimming took 6 bases from V and 10 from J, leaving 13 bases between them. Germline CDR1 is DFQATT and CDR2 is SNEGSKA (reference sequence). CDR3 size: 11 residues. CDR3 protein: CSARTNKEQFF. In DNA, the CDR3 is TGCAGTGCCCGGACTAATAAAGAGCAGTTCTTC.